The 17 T cell receptor beta chains in this list originate from one sample, sequenced in a study of T-cell reconstitution after alpha-beta-depleted transplantation in children. The TCRbeta library incorporated unique molecular identifiers. TCRdb re-derived calls from the PCR reads in MiXCR, one entry per CDR3 protein. The data show some 140,000 distinct CDR3 sequences, roughly 10% seen once. Sequenced material: PBMCs, mostly from graft donor cells, taken 180 days after TCRalphabeta/CD19-depleted stem cell transplant. All receptors derive from a girl under two years old who had a stem cell transplant for combined immunodeficiency, so the T cells may come from the graft donor.

This clonotype was counted between two and nine times. This chain links TRBV7-3 with TRBJ2-2; D gene ambiguous. The CDR3 covers 15 residues. The germline CDR1 and CDR2 sequences are SGHTA and FQGTGA. Trimming shortened V by 1 base and J by 0 bases, and 6 bases separated the two germline ends. This chain's CDR3 is CASSLNFPNTGELFF. The DNA for the CDR3 is TGTGCCAGCAGCTTAAACTTCCCGAACACCGGGGAGCTGTTTTTT.

The chain recombines TRBV6-5 with TRBJ2-3; tentatively, D is TRBD1 (5 bases). The CDR3 length is 14 residues. Germline V lookup: CDR1 MNHEY, CDR2 SVGAGI. V lost 3 bases and J lost 3, with 10 bases in between. CDR3 protein: CASSYRGMTDTQYF. CDR3 nucleotides: TGTGCCAGCAGTTATAGGGGAATGACAGATACGCAGTATTTT.

The rearrangement links TRBV6-5 to TRBJ2-5; tentatively, D is TRBD2 (6 bases). V shed 2 bases and J shed 7 bases, with 14 bases lying between them. The CDR3 is made up of 14 amino acids. Germline CDR1 MNHEY, CDR2 SVGAGI. This chain's CDR3 is CASSYTLGSGTQYF. The DNA for the CDR3 is TGTGCCAGCAGTTACACCCTGGGTAGCGGGACCCAGTACTTC.

This clonotype was detected only a few times. The J gene is TRBJ2-5, the V gene TRBV29-1; D unresolved. This CDR3 comprises 12 residues. The V end was cut by 4 bases, the J end by 2 bases, with 8 bases between. Germline V gives CDR1 SQVTM, CDR2 ANQGSEA. The CDR3 coding sequence is TGCAGCGTTGCCGCAGGACAAGAGACCCAGTACTTC. Protein product: CSVAAGQETQYF.

The V gene is TRBV27, the J gene TRBJ2-1; no clear D. Germline V gives CDR1 MNHEY, CDR2 SMNVEV (reference sequence). CDR3 length: 18 residues. V lost 0 bases and J lost 2, with 17 bases in between. The CDR3 reads CASSLSRAPSLPYNEQFF. The CDR3, as DNA: TGTGCCAGCAGTTTATCCCGGGCCCCCTCGTTGCCCTACAATGAGCAGTTCTTC.

This clonotype was picked up a small number of times. The gene calls are TRBV6-5 and TRBJ1-5; no reliable D call. The CDR3 totals 14 residues. The V end was cut by 0 bases, the J end by 6 bases, with 9 bases between. Germline CDR1 is MNHEY and CDR2 is SVGAGI. The DNA of the CDR3 is TGTGCCAGCAGTTACTCGGTCTTGGGTCAGCCCCAGCATTTT. Translating gives CASSYSVLGQPQHF.

The V gene is TRBV7-8, the J gene TRBJ2-1, with D possibly matching TRBD2 (5 bases). With 5 bases removed from V and 2 bases from J, the gap between germline ends came to 10 bases. Germline values: CDR1 SGHVS, CDR2 FQNEAQ. This CDR3 contains 14 residues. CDR3 protein: CASSRYGTYNEQFF. The CDR3 nucleotides are TGTGCCAGCAGCCGGTACGGGACCTACAATGAGCAGTTCTTC.

This clonotype was counted ten times or more. This sequence joins TRBV29-1 and TRBJ2-3; TRBD1 matches at 7 bases. This CDR3 has 12 amino acids. CDR1 is SQVTM and CDR2 is ANQGSEA in the germline V gene. The V segment lost 7 bases and the J segment 3 bases; nucleotides outside the gene matches: 4. The CDR3, as DNA: TGCAGCGCTAACAGGGGAACAGATACGCAGTATTTT. Its translation is CSANRGTDTQYF.

This clonotype has only a few counts. The rearrangement links TRBV29-1 to TRBJ2-7; D possibly corresponds to TRBD1 (7 bases). Germline V gene lookup returns CDR1 SQVTM and CDR2 ANQGSEA. Trimming stripped 4 bases from V and 4 bases from J, with 14 bases between. The CDR3 runs to 13 residues. As DNA, the CDR3 is TGCAGCGTTGGGAGGGGGCACGGTTACGAGCAGTACTTC. Translating it yields CSVGRGHGYEQYF.

The chain is built from TRBV15 and TRBJ2-3; a weak D match, TRBD2 (5 bases). Trimming stripped 8 bases from V and 0 bases from J, with 15 bases between. Germline V gene data show CDR1 as LNHNV and CDR2 as YYDKDF (reference sequence). CDR3 length equals 15 residues. The CDR3 protein is CATGTHRDSTDTQYF. The CDR3 DNA reads as TGTGCCACCGGAACCCATCGGGATAGCACAGATACGCAGTATTTT.

A few counts support this clonotype. The V call is TRBV10-3, the J call TRBJ2-1; 8 positions agree with TRBD1. Trimming at V came to 8 bases and at J to 8 bases, leaving 8 bases not matched to a gene. The CDR3 has 13 amino acids. The germline CDR1 and CDR2 sequences are ENHRY and SYGVKD. The CDR3 protein is CAIVWTGRYEQFF. The DNA for the CDR3 is TGTGCCATCGTTTGGACAGGGAGATATGAGCAGTTCTTC.

V gene TRBV28 combines with J gene TRBJ2-7; weak D call: TRBD1 (5 bases). Germline-derived CDR1 and CDR2 are MDHEN and SYDVKM. The CDR3 extends over 13 amino acids. V lost 3 bases, J lost 4 bases, and 10 bases lay in between. CDR3 loop: CASSFQGQYEQYF. The CDR3 coding sequence is TGTGCCAGCAGTTTCCAGGGTCAGTACGAGCAGTACTTC.

The gene calls are TRBV27 and TRBJ1-1, with TRBD1 matching 8 bases. This CDR3 region has 11 residues. The J segment lost 9 bases and the V segment lost 6 bases, leaving 3 bases of the junction unmatched. The germline gives CDR1 MNHEY, CDR2 SMNVEV (reference sequence). As DNA, the CDR3 is TGTGCCAGCAGGCAGGGGGCCCAAGCTTTCTTT. It codes for CASRQGAQAFF.

The chain has TRBV5-6 and TRBJ2-1; D is uncertain. This CDR3 has 15 amino acids. CDR1 is SGHDT, CDR2 YYEEEE, per germline. Trimming removed 2 bases at V and 4 bases at J, with 13 bases between. DNA of the CDR3: TGTGCCAGCAGCTTTTTGGGCCCTTATTACAATGAGCAGTTCTTC. It is translated as CASSFLGPYYNEQFF.

The sample holds many counts of this clonotype. The chain combines TRBV20-1 with TRBJ2-7, with D perhaps TRBD1 (6 bases). The germline V and J ends were trimmed by 1 base and 3 bases, with 13 bases remaining between them. The length of the CDR3 is 14 residues. Germline CDR1 and CDR2: DFQATT and SNEGSKA (reference sequence). CDR3 sequence reads: CSARADSDSYEQYF. The CDR3 DNA reads as TGCAGTGCTAGAGCGGACTCGGACAGCTACGAGCAGTACTTC.

This clonotype was found a few times. The chain employs TRBV29-1 and TRBJ2-7; 8 bases line up with TRBD1. CDR3 size: 13 residues. Losses at the gene ends were 6 bases for V and 1 base for J; bases not matched to a gene: 5. Germline V CDR1 and CDR2: SQVTM, ANQGSEA. The CDR3 region is CSVQGQVSYEQYF. For the CDR3, the DNA is TGCAGCGTCCAGGGACAGGTATCCTACGAGCAGTACTTC.

This clonotype occurred a few times. The DNA for the CDR3 is TGTGCCAGCTCACCGCGACGGTCTAGTTGGACGAGCGAGCAGTACTTC. It specifies CASSPRRSSWTSEQYF. The rearrangement joins TRBV18 to TRBJ2-7, with D uncertain. The CDR3 is made up of 16 amino acids. Trimming removed 3 bases from V and 6 bases from J, with 21 bases in between. Germline CDR1 is KGHSH and CDR2 is LQKENI.